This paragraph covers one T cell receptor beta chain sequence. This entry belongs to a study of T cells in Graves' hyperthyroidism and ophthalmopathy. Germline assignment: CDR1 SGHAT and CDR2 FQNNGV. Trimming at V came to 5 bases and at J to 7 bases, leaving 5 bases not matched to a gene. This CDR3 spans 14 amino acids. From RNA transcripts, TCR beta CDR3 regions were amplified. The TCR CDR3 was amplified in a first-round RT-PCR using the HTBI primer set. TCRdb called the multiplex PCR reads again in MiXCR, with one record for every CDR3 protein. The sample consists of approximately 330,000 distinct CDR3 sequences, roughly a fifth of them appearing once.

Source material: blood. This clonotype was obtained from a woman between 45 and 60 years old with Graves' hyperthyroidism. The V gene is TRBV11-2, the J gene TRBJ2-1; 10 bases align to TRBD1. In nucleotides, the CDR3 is TGTGCCAGCAGCCTTACGGGACAGGGGAATGAGCAGTTCTTC. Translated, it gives CASSLTGQGNEQFF.